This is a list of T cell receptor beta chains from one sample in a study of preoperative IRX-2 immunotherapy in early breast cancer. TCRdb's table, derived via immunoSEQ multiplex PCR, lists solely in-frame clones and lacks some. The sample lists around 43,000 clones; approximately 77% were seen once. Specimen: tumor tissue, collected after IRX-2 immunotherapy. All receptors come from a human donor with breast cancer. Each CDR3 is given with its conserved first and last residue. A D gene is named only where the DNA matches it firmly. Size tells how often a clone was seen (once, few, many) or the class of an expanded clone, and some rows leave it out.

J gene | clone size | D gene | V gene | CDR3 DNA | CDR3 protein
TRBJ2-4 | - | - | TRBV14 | TGTGCCAGCAGCCGACCTGGGTTTCAGTACTTC | CASSRPGFQYF
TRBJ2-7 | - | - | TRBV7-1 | TGTGCCAGCAGCGGGTCCTATGGCCACGAGCAGTACTTC | CASSGSYGHEQYF
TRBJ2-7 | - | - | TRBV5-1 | TGCGCCAGCAGCTTGGCCGCGGGCCCGTACTCCTACGAGCAGTACTTC | CASSLAAGPYSYEQYF
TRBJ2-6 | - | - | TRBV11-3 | TGTGCCAGCAGCTCCAAAACAGGTTCGAGCAACGTCCTGACTTTC | CASSSKTGSSNVLTF
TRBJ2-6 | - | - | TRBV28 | TGTGCCAGCAGTTTACGCGGGGCCAACGTCCTGACTTTC | CASSLRGANVLTF
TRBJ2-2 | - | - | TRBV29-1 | TGCAGCGTGGCAAGGGGGACCGGGGAGCTGTTTTTT | CSVARGTGELFF
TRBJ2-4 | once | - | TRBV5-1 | TGCGCCAGCAGCTTGGGCAGGCCCCTAGCCAAAAACATTCAGTACTTC | CASSLGRPLAKNIQYF
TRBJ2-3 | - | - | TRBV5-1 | TGCGCCAGCAGCTTGGGAGGGCGAAGAACAGATACGCAGTATTTT | CASSLGGRRTDTQYF
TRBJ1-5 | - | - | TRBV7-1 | TGTGCCAGCAGCCGACAAGGGGATCAGCCCCAGCATTTT | CASSRQGDQPQHF
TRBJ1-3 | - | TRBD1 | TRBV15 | TGTGCCACCGCTACAGGGGCCGCAAGCGGAAACACCATATATTTT | CATATGAASGNTIYF
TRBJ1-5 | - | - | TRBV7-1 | TGTGCCAGCAGCTCCCACAGGACTCAGCCCCAGCATTTT | CASSSHRTQPQHF
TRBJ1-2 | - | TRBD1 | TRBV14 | TGTGCCAGCAGCCAATCAGGGGGTGCCCTCGCTGGCTACACCTTC | CASSQSGGALAGYTF
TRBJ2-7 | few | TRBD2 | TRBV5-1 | TGCGCCAGCAGCCCGGTCGGGGAGGGCTCCTACGAGCAGTACTTC | CASSPVGEGSYEQYF
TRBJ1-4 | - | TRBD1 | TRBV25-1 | TGTGCCAGCAGTACACGACAGGGGATTGGAGCGTCAAATGAAAAACTGTTTTTT | CASSTRQGIGASNEKLFF
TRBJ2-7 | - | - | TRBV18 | TGTGCCAGCTCCCCGGAGGGGGACGAGCAGTACTTC | CASSPEGDEQYF
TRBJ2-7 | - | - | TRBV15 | TGTGCCACCAGCAGAGAGGGGTCAGGGTACGAGCAGTACTTC | CATSREGSGYEQYF
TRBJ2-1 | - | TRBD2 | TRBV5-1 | TGCGCCAGCAGTTACTCCCCCGGGAGGGCCGGCAATGAGCAGTTCTTC | CASSYSPGRAGNEQFF
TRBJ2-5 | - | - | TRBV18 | TGTGCCAGCTCACCACCGCCACAACAAGAGACCCAGTACTTC | CASSPPPQQETQYF
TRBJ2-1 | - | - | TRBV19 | TGTGCCAGTAGGAAGGACAGCAGCTCCTACAATGAGCAGTTCTTC | CASRKDSSSYNEQFF
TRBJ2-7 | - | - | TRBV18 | TGTGCCAGCTCACCTCAAACGGGGGCCCACGAGCAGTACTTC | CASSPQTGAHEQYF
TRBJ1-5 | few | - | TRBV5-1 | TGCGCCAGCAGCGGCAGGGTTAGCAATCAGCCCCAGCATTTT | CASSGRVSNQPQHF
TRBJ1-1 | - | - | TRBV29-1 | TGCAGCGTTGAAGGACGGGTAAACACTGAAGCTTTCTTT | CSVEGRVNTEAFF
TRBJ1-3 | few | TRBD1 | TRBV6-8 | TGTGCCAGCAGCCCGACAGGGGGAAACACCATATATTTT | CASSPTGGNTIYF
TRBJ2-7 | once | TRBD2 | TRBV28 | TGTGCCAGCAGCCTAAGCGGGGCCAGCTCCTACGAGCAGTACTTC | CASSLSGASSYEQYF
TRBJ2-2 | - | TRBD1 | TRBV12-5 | TGTGCTAGTGGTAAAATAAGGGGGCAGGGCCCCCATGGGACCGGGGAGCTGTTTTTT | CASGKIRGQGPHGTGELFF
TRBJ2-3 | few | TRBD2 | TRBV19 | TGTGCCAGTAGTAGACTAGCGGGAGGGCCAATGGGCACAGATACGCAGTATTTT | CASSRLAGGPMGTDTQYF
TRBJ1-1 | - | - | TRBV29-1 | TGCAGCGTTGCTTGGGCAGGGAACGAGCCTTTCTTT | CSVAWAGNEPFF
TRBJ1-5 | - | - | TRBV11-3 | TGTGCCAGCAGCCCTAGACCTGGGAGCAATCAGCCCCAGCATTTT | CASSPRPGSNQPQHF
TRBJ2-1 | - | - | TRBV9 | TGTGCCAGCAGTGCGACCGGGACGGATAGGGATGAGCAGTTCTTC | CASSATGTDRDEQFF
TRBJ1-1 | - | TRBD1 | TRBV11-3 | TGTGCCAGCAGCTTAGAACAGGGGTGGACTGAAGCTTTCTTT | CASSLEQGWTEAFF
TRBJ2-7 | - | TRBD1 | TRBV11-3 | TGTGCCAGCAGTGGGGTTCTCGGACAGGGTCCCTACGAGCAGTACTTC | CASSGVLGQGPYEQYF
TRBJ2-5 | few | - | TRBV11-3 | TGTGCCAGCAGCTTAATCTTTGGGGGGGCTGGAGAGACCCAGTACTTC | CASSLIFGGAGETQYF